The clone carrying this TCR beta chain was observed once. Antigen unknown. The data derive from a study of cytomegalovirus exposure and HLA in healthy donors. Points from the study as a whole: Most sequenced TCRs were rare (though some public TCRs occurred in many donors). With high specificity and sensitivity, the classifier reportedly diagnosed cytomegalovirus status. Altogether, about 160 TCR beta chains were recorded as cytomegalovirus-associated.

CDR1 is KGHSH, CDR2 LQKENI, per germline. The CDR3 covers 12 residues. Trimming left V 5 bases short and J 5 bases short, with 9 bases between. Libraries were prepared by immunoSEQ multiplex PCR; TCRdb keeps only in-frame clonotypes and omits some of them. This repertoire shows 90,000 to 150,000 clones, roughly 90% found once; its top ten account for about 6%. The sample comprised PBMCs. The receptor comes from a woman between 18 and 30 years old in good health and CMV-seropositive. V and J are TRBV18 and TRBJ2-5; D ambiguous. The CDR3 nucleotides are TGTGCCAGCTCAAGGAGTAAGGAGACCCAGTACTTC. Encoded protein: CASSRSKETQYF.